These T cell receptor beta chains were read from a single sample in a study of blood T cell repertoires in COVID-19. The table came from immunoSEQ multiplex PCR; TCRdb's copy has only in-frame clones and leaves some out. The profile shows about 76,000 clones, over 70% of them singletons. Sequencing was done on a sample of peripheral blood. The source of these receptors is a man aged 65-85 years with acute or convalescent COVID-19. Each CDR3 is given with its conserved first and last residue. The listing skips clone size in some rows; elsewhere it reads once, few, many or a size class.

J,size,V,CDR3
TRBJ1-5,few,TRBV12-3/TRBV12-4,CASSFRNQPQHF
TRBJ1-5,-,TRBV7-2,CASSVVRGSNQPQHF
TRBJ1-1,-,TRBV5-1,CASSSPSGDLSRTEAFF
TRBJ2-3,-,TRBV18,CASSPRTSGNTDTQYF
TRBJ2-7,-,TRBV6-1,CASSELGTGFEQYF
TRBJ2-3,few,TRBV5-1,CASSLGASGTDTQYF
TRBJ1-4,once,TRBV27,CASSAGVATNEKLFF
TRBJ2-5,-,TRBV15,CATSRDTSSGSMETQYF
TRBJ2-7,-,TRBV20-1,CSALVGEQYF
TRBJ2-5,-,TRBV7-2,CASSLRRRQETQYF
TRBJ2-7,-,TRBV28,CASTVQGAPDEQYF
TRBJ2-3,-,TRBV5-8,CASSLRTRIGDTQYF
TRBJ2-7,-,TRBV2,CASSPGLYEQYF
TRBJ2-7,-,TRBV12-3/TRBV12-4,CASSFRDYEQYF
TRBJ2-1,-,TRBV10-3,CAISESVLAGVDNEQFF
TRBJ1-5,-,TRBV27,CASSWTGNQPQHF
TRBJ1-2,once,TRBV2,CASRRVGGYTF
TRBJ1-1,-,TRBV28,CASSLVAPTEAFF
TRBJ1-4,few,TRBV9,CASSPGRDRGVFF
TRBJ2-7,-,TRBV6-1,CASSEQGYYEQYF
TRBJ2-7,-,TRBV6-4,CASSDSPRWGAYEQYF
TRBJ2-1,-,TRBV3-1/TRBV3-2,CASSQVNTHNEQFF
TRBJ2-3,-,TRBV18,CASSRAGMVSPTDTQYF
TRBJ1-2,once,TRBV10-2,CASSESVQVVYGYTF
TRBJ1-5,few,TRBV2,CASSGQGGQPQHF
TRBJ2-1,-,TRBV14,CASSLRQGNDEQFF
TRBJ2-3,-,TRBV6-4,CASRRVAGGPSSQYF
TRBJ1-1,-,TRBV28,CASINSSLGAFF
TRBJ2-5,-,TRBV27,CASSRGYGQETQYF
TRBJ1-1,-,TRBV15,CATSRGGGGYLGTEAFF
TRBJ2-5,once,TRBV6-2/TRBV6-3,CASSYVGGAGPVGETQYF
TRBJ2-3,few,TRBV7-8,CASSSGARGGYTQYF
TRBJ2-7,-,TRBV3-1/TRBV3-2,CASSQLGQSYEQYF
TRBJ2-5,-,TRBV4-1,CASSQGTSGLREAQYF
TRBJ2-3,-,TRBV19,CASSNRGWDTDTQYF
TRBJ1-1,-,TRBV19,CASSAWGGWNTEAFF
TRBJ1-6,-,TRBV15,CATSRKQGTSSYNSPLHF
TRBJ1-5,-,TRBV28,CASSLPAKNQPQHF
TRBJ2-2,-,TRBV6-2/TRBV6-3,CASSYYMTGELFF
TRBJ1-6,once,TRBV3-1/TRBV3-2,CASSPAGTGGYSPLHF
TRBJ2-7,-,TRBV28,CASSHHLGFLRHEQYF
TRBJ1-3,-,TRBV11-2,CASSPSEGAGNTIYF
TRBJ1-3,few,TRBV6-5,CASRGPGNTIYF
TRBJ2-7,-,TRBV3-1/TRBV3-2,CASKRANSYEQYF
TRBJ2-7,-,TRBV5-1,CASSPGTGGEQYF
TRBJ2-7,-,TRBV13,CASSLSGQGANYEQYF
TRBJ2-7,few,TRBV10-1,CATLREENYEQYF
TRBJ1-4,-,TRBV7-9,CASSFGRNEKLFF
TRBJ2-7,-,TRBV5-1,CASSPASGSDEQYF
TRBJ2-1,few,TRBV5-8,CASSRDRGLYNEQFF
TRBJ2-3,-,TRBV19,CASSMGLGTDTQYF
TRBJ1-2,-,TRBV19,CASRDRASYTF
TRBJ1-1,-,TRBV11-1,CASSPRQGWTEAFF
TRBJ2-4,-,TRBV3-1/TRBV3-2,CASSQPGYIQYF
TRBJ1-6,-,TRBV19,CASTMGGQINSPLHF
TRBJ1-2,-,TRBV7-2,CASSSGDRIYGYTF